A selection of T cell receptor beta chains follows, all from one sample in a study of metastatic and nonmetastatic thyroid tumors. MiXCR reprocessed the PCR reads for TCRdb. This sample has about 28,000 clones, with roughly 3.5% found just once. Specimen: blood. The receptors stem from a male donor with papillary thyroid cancer or a benign thyroid nodule (not recorded which). Some clones in this sample may be carry-over from other donors' samples. Each CDR3 is given with its conserved first and last residue. A D gene is named only where the DNA matches it firmly. The size field is filled for only some rows; it gives once, few, many or a size class.

TRBV20-1	few	TRBJ2-1	TRBD2	TGCAGTGCTAGAGGGGGGCTAGCGGGAGGTTTTGGTGAGCAGTTCTTC	CSARGGLAGGFGEQFF
TRBV15	few	TRBJ2-1	TRBD2	TGTGCCACCAGCAACACCGGGACTAGCGGGAGTACTCGCTACAATGAGCAGTTCTTC	CATSNTGTSGSTRYNEQFF
TRBV27	.	TRBJ2-7	TRBD2	TGTGCCAGCAGTTTTTCGGGGAGGGCCCTCGGGTACGAGCAGTACTTC	CASSFSGRALGYEQYF
TRBV20-1	many	TRBJ2-7	TRBD2	TGCAGTGCTAGAGAAGAGGGACTAGCATGGTTCGAGCAGTACTTC	CSAREEGLAWFEQYF
TRBV2	few	TRBJ1-1	.	TGTGCCAGCAGTGCGTCAGGGGTGAACACTGAAGCTTTCTTT	CASSASGVNTEAFF
TRBV28	few	TRBJ2-7	TRBD2	TGTGCCAGCAGTTCAACTAGCGGGAGGGCCTTTGAGCAGTACTTC	CASSSTSGRAFEQYF
TRBV6-2/TRBV6-3	.	TRBJ2-2	.	TGTGCCAGCATCCCGGAGGTCTATGGGGACTTGAGGGTGGTGTTTTTT	CASIPEVYGDLRVVFF
TRBV27	many	TRBJ2-5	.	TGTGCCAGCAGCCCTGGTGACAAACAAGAGACCCAGTACTTC	CASSPGDKQETQYF
TRBV6-9	few	TRBJ2-3	.	TGCGCCAGCAGTCAACAGGCTAGCACAGATACGCATTATTTT	CASSQQASTDTHYF
TRBV5-1	.	TRBJ2-5	.	TGCGCCAGCAGCTTTACCCCAATCCTGATAGTGGGCCAAGAGACCCAGTACTTC	CASSFTPILIVGQETQYF
TRBV20-1	many	TRBJ2-3	.	TGCAGTCAGGACTCCTCTTCTAGCACAGATACGCAGTATTTT	CSQDSSSSTDTQYF
TRBV6-1	many	TRBJ2-7	.	TGTGCCAGCAGTGGTGGTTGGGGGAACTCTAGCTCCTACGAGCAGTACTTC	CASSGGWGNSSSYEQYF
TRBV7-2	.	TRBJ2-3	.	TGTGCCAGCAGCTTAGCGAGCGGGCTCACAGATACGCAGTATTTT	CASSLASGLTDTQYF
TRBV11-3	.	TRBJ2-7	.	TGTGCCAGCAGCACAAGAGTTGCGGGGTACGAGCAGTACTTC	CASSTRVAGYEQYF
TRBV6-2/TRBV6-3	few	TRBJ1-5	.	TGTGCCAGCAGTGGGACGTACGTGCCCCAGCATTTT	CASSGTYVPQHF
TRBV27	few	TRBJ1-5	TRBD1	TGTGCCAGCAGCACGGACAGGGCACAGCCCCAGCATTTT	CASSTDRAQPQHF